This record covers a single TCR beta chain. The antigen remains unidentified. Clones were read by immunoSEQ multiplex PCR, and TCRdb kept only the in-frame ones, dropping some. The data hold about 1,900 clones, with about three quarters observed a single time. These data originate in a study of CD8 T cell repertoires and HIV-1 epitope variants. Across the whole study: Each of Twenty-five Gag and Nef epitope peptides stimulated a separate culture. Controls were a CMV, EBV and flu pool, Ebola AY9, and no peptide. Tested: three Gag epitope families, Nef HW9 and YT9. Study results and limitations: This assay reports beta chains of antigen-expanded cells, not T cell function.

V lost 4 bases and J 5 bases, leaving 9 bases between the germline ends. The CDR3 totals 13 residues. CDR1 and CDR2 (germline): PRHDT, FYEKMQ (reference sequence). The chain recombines TRBV13 with TRBJ2-1, with D maybe TRBD1 (6 bases). The sequenced sample was cultured CD8+ T cells derived from PBMCs. The sequence derives from a male donor with HIV. The CDR3 nucleotides read TGTGCCAGCAGCTCTACAGGGAACAATGAGCAGTTCTTC. This gives the protein CASSSTGNNEQFF.